The rows below give T cell receptor beta chains drawn from one sample of a study of shared clonotypes between healthy human individuals. Profiled with immunoSEQ multiplex PCR; TCRdb holds only in-frame clones, not every one. The sample carries roughly 500,000 clones, 60% to 85% recorded once. Sequenced: PBMCs. The receptors stem from a middle-aged woman in good health. Some clones in this sample may be carry-over from other donors' samples. CDR3s include the opening cysteine and the closing phenylalanine or tryptophan. The order of the fields is V gene, D gene, clone size, J gene, CDR3 DNA, CDR3 protein. D genes are given only for firm matches. Only part of the rows carry a size: once, few, many, or a class if the clone is expanded.

TRBV11-2	-	-	TRBJ2-5	TGTGCCAGCAGCTTAGGACACCAAGAGACCCAGTACTTC	CASSLGHQETQYF
TRBV7-9	TRBD2	few	TRBJ2-1	TGTGCCAGCAGCCCGCTTTTAACTAGCGGGAGGTCCTATGAGCAGTTCTTC	CASSPLLTSGRSYEQFF
TRBV6-5	-	-	TRBJ1-5	TGTGCCAGCAGCCAGAGGGCCGGTCAGCCCCAGCATTTT	CASSQRAGQPQHF
TRBV5-6	-	many	TRBJ2-1	TGTGCCAGCAGCCCTTCCGGCACCTACAATGAGCAGTTCTTC	CASSPSGTYNEQFF
TRBV4-2	TRBD2	-	TRBJ2-1	TGTGCCAGCAGCCAAGATTCTGGGGCGGTAGCGGGAGGGGGCAATGAGCAGTTCTTC	CASSQDSGAVAGGGNEQFF
TRBV30	-	-	TRBJ2-3	TGTGCCTGCCCCTTGGGGGGCGGAGATACGCAGTATTTT	CACPLGGGDTQYF
TRBV2	TRBD2	-	TRBJ2-4	TGTGCCAGCAGTGAAAGGGTGGCGGGGGGAGCCAAAAACATTCAGTACTTC	CASSERVAGGAKNIQYF
TRBV6-1	TRBD2	-	TRBJ2-7	TGTGCCAGCGGGACTAGCGAAACCTACGAGCAGTACTTC	CASGTSETYEQYF
TRBV7-2	-	-	TRBJ2-1	TGTGCCAGCAGCGACCTTGGGAGCTCCTACAATGAGCAGTTCTTC	CASSDLGSSYNEQFF
TRBV10-3	-	-	TRBJ1-5	TGTGCCATCAGTGAGTCACTCATTCAGCCCCAGCATTTT	CAISESLIQPQHF
TRBV28	TRBD2	-	TRBJ2-7	TGTGCCAGCAGTTTAGGAGCGGGAGGTCTCGCCTACGAGCAGTACTTC	CASSLGAGGLAYEQYF
TRBV6-5	-	-	TRBJ1-1	TGTGCCAGCAGTTCCGCGGTAGAAGCTTTCTTT	CASSSAVEAFF
TRBV6-1	TRBD2	-	TRBJ2-7	TGTGCCAGCAGTGACTTGGGGGAGGGCTACGAGCAGTACTTC	CASSDLGEGYEQYF
TRBV7-9	TRBD2	-	TRBJ2-1	TGTGCCAGCAGCCCCTCGGGACTAGCGGGAGGGCCAGGCAGAAATGAGCAGTTCTTC	CASSPSGLAGGPGRNEQFF
TRBV19	TRBD2	-	TRBJ2-5	TGTGCCAGTAGTTCCCTAGCGGGAGAGACCCAGTACTTC	CASSSLAGETQYF
TRBV4-2	-	few	TRBJ2-7	TGTGCCAGCAGCTTAGGCGGGGCGAGCTCCTACGAGCAGTACTTC	CASSLGGASSYEQYF
TRBV27	TRBD2	-	TRBJ2-7	TGTGCCAGCTATGCGACCGCGGGAGGGACCTACGAGCAGTACTTC	CASYATAGGTYEQYF
TRBV29-1	-	-	TRBJ1-1	TGCAGCGTTAGGCAGGACGAAAACACTGAAGCTTTCTTT	CSVRQDENTEAFF
TRBV30	-	-	TRBJ1-2	TGTGCCTGGAGCCTTCAGGGGAACCATGGCTACACCTTC	CAWSLQGNHGYTF
TRBV30	TRBD1	-	TRBJ1-5	TGTGCCTGGAACCAGGGGGCTGGTCAGCCCCAGCATTTT	CAWNQGAGQPQHF
TRBV7-7	TRBD2	-	TRBJ2-2	TGTGCCAGCAGCCGGTCTAGCGGGGTGAACACCGGGGAGCTGTTTTTT	CASSRSSGVNTGELFF
TRBV5-4	-	-	TRBJ2-7	TGTGCCAGCCGGGCACGCGCCTCCTACGAGCAGTACTTC	CASRARASYEQYF
TRBV28	-	-	TRBJ1-2	TGTGCCAGCAGTTCCCTTGGAAGTGGGGCTGTTAACTATGGCTACACCTTC	CASSSLGSGAVNYGYTF
TRBV6-4	TRBD2	-	TRBJ2-3	TGTGTAAGCGGGATACTTAGCACAGATACGCAGTATTTT	CVSGILSTDTQYF
TRBV6-5	-	-	TRBJ2-2	TGTGCCAGCAGGGGTGGGGGGGAGCTGTTTTTT	CASRGGGELFF
TRBV11-2	-	once	TRBJ2-7	TGTGCCAGCAGCTTTCGGGACGCCCGAGGCGAGCAGTACTTC	CASSFRDARGEQYF
TRBV5-6	-	-	TRBJ2-5	TGTGCCAGCAGCTTTGGGGGGAACCAAGAGACCCAGTACTTC	CASSFGGNQETQYF
TRBV29-1	-	-	TRBJ1-2	TGCAGCGTTGATAGGGGAGGTAACTATGGCTACACCTTC	CSVDRGGNYGYTF